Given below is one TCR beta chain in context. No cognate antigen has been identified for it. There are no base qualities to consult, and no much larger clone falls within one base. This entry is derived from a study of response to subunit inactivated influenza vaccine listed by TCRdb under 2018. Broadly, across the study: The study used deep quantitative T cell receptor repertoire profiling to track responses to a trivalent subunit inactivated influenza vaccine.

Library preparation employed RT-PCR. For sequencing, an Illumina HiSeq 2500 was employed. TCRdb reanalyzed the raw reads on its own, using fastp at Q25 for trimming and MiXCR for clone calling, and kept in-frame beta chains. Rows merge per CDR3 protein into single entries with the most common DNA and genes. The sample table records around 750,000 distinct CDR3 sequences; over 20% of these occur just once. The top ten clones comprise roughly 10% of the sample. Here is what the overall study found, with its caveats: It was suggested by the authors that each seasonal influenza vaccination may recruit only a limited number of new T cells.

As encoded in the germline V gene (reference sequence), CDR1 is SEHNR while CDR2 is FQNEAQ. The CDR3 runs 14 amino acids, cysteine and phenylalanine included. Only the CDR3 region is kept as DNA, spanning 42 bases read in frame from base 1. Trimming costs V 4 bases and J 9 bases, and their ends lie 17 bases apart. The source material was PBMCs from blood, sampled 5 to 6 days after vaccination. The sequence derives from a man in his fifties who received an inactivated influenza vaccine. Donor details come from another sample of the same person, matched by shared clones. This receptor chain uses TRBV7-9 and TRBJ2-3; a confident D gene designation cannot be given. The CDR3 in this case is CASSSLGAEVTQYF. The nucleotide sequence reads TGTGCCAGCAGCTCCCTCGGCGCCGAGGTAACGCAGTATTTT.